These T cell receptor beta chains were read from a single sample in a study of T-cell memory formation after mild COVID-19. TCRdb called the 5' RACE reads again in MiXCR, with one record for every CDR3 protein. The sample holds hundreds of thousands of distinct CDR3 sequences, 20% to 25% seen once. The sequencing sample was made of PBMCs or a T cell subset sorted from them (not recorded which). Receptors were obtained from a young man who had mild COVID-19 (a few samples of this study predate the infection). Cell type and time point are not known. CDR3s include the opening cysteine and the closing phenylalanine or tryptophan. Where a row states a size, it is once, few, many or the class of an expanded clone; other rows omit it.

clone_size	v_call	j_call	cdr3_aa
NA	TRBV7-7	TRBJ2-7	CASSPADSSYEQYF
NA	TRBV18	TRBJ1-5	CASSPPGVGNQPQHF
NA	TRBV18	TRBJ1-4	CASSPYSGEDEKLFF
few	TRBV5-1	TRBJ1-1	CASSWTGLTEAFF
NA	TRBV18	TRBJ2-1	CASSPQTSGGAGNEQFF
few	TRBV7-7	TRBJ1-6	CASSLDRVSPLHF
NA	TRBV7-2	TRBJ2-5	CASSLALRAGETQYF
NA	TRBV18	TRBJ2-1	CASSRSDSYNEQFF
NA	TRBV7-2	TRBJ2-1	CASSTPAAGSSYNEQFF
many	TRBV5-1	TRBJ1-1	CASSLIDPNTEAFF